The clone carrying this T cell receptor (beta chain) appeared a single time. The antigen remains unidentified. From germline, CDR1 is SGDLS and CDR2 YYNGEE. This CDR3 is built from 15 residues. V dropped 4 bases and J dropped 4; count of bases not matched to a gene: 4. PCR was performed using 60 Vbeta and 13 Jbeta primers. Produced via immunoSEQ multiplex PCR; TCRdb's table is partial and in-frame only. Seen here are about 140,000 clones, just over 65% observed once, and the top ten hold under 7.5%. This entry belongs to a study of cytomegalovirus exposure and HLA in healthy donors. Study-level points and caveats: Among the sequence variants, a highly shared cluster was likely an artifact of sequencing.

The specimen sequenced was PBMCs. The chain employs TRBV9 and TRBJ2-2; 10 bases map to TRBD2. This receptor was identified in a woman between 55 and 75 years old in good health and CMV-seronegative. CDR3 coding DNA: TGTGCCAGCAGCCCGAGGACTAGCGGCACCGGGGAGCTGTTTTTT. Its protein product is CASSPRTSGTGELFF.